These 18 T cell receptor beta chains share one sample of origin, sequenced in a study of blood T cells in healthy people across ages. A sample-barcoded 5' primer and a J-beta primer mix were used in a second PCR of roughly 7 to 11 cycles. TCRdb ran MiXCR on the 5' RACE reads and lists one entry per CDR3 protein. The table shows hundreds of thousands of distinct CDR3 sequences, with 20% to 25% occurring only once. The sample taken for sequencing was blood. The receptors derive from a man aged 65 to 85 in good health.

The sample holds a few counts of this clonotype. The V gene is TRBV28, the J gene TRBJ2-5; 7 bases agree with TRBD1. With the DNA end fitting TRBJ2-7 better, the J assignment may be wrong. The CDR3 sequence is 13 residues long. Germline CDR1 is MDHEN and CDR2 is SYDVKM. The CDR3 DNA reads TGTGCCAGCACCCTAAGACAGGGCTACGAGCAGTACTTC. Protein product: CASTLRQGYEQYF.

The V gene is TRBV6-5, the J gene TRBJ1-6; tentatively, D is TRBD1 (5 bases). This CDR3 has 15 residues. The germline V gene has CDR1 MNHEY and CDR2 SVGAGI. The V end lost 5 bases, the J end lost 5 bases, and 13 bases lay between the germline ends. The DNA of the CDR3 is TGTGCCAGCAGTCGGGACTACTCTAATAATTCACCCCTCCACTTT. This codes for CASSRDYSNNSPLHF.

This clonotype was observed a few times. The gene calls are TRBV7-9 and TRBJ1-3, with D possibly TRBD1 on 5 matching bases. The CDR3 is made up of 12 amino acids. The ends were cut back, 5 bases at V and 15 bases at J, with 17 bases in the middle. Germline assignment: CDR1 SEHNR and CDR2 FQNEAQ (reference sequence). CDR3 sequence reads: CASSGTGIARYF. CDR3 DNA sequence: TGTGCCAGCAGCGGGACGGGAATTGCGAGATATTTT.

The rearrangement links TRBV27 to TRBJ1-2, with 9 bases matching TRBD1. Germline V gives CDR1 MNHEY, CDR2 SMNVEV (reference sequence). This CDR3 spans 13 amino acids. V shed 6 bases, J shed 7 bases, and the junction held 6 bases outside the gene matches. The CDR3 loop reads CASSLQGAAGYTF. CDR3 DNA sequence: TGTGCCAGCAGCCTACAGGGGGCGGCTGGCTACACCTTC.

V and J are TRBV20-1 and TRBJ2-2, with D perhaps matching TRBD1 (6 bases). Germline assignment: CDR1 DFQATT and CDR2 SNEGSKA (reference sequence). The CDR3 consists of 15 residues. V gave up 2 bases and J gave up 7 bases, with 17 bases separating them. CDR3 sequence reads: CSARLGTTFDGELFF. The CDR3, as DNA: TGCAGTGCTAGATTGGGGACAACCTTTGACGGGGAGCTGTTTTTT.

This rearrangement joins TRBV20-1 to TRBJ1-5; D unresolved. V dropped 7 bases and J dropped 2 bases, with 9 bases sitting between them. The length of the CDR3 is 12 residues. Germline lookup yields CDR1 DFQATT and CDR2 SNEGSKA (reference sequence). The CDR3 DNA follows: TGCAGTGGGCTCGGGGGCAATCAGCCCCAGCATTTT. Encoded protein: CSGLGGNQPQHF.

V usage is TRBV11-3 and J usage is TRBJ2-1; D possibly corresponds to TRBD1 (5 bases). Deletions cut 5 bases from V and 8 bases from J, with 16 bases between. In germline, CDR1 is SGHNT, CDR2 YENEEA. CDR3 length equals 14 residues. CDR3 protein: CASSLGPSFYEQFF. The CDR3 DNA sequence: TGTGCCAGCAGCCTGGGGCCGTCGTTCTATGAGCAGTTCTTC.

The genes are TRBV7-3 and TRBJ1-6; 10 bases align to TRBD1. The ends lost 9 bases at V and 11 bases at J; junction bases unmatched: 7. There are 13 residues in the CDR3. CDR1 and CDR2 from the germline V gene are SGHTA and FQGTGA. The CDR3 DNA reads TGTGCCAGTTCCACCGGGACAGGGGCACCCCTCCACTTT. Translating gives CASSTGTGAPLHF. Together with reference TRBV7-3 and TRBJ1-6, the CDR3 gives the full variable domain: GAGVSQTPSNKVTEKGKYVELRCDPISGHTALYWYRQSLGQGPEFLIYFQGTGAADDSGLPNDRFFAVRPEGSVSTLKIQRTERGDSAVYLCASSTGTGAPLHFGNGTRLTVT.

The CDR3 region is CSAVNPDAWYF. The DNA for the CDR3 is TGCAGTGCTGTTAACCCAGACGCTTGGTACTTC. The chain carries TRBV20-1 and TRBJ2-5; D call uncertain. This CDR3 spans 11 amino acids. Trimming shortened V by 5 bases and J by 13 bases, and 17 bases separated the two germline ends. Looked up from germline, CDR1 is DFQATT and CDR2 is SNEGSKA (reference sequence).

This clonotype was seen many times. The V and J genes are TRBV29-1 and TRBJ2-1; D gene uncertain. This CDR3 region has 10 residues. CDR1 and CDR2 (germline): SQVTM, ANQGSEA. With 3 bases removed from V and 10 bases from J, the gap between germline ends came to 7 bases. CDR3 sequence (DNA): TGCAGCGTTGACACGCGAGAGCAGTTCTTC. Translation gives CSVDTREQFF.

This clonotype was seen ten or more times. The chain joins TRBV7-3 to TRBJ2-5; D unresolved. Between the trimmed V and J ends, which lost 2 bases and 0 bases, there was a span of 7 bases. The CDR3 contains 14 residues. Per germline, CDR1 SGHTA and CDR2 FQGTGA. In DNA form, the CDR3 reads TGTGCCAGCAGCTTAGGCAGTCACCAAGAGACCCAGTACTTC. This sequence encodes CASSLGSHQETQYF.

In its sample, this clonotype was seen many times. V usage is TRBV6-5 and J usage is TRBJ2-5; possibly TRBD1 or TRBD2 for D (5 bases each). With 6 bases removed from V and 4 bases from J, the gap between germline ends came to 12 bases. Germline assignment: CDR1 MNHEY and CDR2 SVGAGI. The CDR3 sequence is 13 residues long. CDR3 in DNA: TGTGCCAGCAGCCAGGGTGGAGGAGAGACCCAGTACTTC. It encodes CASSQGGGETQYF.

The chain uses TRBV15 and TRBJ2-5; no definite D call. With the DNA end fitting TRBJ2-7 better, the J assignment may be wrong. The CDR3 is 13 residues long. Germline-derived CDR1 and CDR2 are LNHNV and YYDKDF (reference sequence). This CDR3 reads CATSRVPRNEQYF. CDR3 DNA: TGTGCCACCAGCAGAGTCCCAAGGAACGAGCAGTACTTC.

In DNA, the CDR3 is TGTGCCAGCACGAGATTATCAACTAATGAAAAACTGTTTTTT. Translated, it gives CASTRLSTNEKLFF. V usage is TRBV6-6 and J usage is TRBJ1-4; the D is unclear. CDR3 length: 14 amino acids. Trimming pared 7 bases from V and 0 bases from J, leaving 9 bases between. Germline loops: CDR1 MNHNY, CDR2 SVGAGI (reference sequence).

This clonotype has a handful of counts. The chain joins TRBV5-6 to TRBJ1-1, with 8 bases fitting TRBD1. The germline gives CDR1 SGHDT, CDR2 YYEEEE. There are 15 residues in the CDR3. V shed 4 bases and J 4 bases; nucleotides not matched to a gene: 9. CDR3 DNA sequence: TGTGCCAGCAGCCCGTGGACAGGGCTGGGCACTGAAGCTTTCTTT. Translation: CASSPWTGLGTEAFF.

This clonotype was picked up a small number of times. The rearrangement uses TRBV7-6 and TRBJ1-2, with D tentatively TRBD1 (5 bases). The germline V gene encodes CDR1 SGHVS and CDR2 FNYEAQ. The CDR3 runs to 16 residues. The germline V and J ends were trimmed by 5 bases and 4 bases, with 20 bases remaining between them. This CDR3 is CASSPAGGRTSYGYTF. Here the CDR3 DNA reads TGTGCCAGCAGCCCGGCGGGGGGTCGTACTAGCTATGGCTACACCTTC.

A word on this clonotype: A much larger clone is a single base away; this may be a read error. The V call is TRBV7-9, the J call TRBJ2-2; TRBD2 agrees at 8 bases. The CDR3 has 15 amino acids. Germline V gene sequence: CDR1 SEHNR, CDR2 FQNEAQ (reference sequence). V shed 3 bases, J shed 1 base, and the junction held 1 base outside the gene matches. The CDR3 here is CASSFSGMNTGELFF. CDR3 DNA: TGTGCCAGCAGCTTTAGCGGGATGAACACCGGGGAGCTGTTTTTT.

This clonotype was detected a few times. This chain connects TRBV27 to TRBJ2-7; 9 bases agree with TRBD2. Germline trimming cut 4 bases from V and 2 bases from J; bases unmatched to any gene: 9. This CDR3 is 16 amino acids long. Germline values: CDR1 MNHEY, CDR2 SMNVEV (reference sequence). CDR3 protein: CASSSYSGSWAYEQYF. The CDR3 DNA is TGTGCCAGCAGTTCCTATAGCGGGAGTTGGGCCTACGAGCAGTACTTC.